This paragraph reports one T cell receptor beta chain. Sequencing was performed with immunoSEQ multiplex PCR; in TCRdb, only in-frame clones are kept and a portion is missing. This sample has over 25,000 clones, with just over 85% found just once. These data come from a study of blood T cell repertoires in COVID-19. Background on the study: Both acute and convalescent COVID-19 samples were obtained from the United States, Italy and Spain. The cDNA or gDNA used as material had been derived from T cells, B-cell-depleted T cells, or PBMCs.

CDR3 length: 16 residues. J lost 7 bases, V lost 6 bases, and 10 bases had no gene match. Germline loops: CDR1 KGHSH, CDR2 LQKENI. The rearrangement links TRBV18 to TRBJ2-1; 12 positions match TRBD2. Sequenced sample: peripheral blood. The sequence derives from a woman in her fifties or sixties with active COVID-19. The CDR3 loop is CASSPRLAGVLNEQFF. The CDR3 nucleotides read TGTGCCAGCTCTCCCCGACTAGCGGGAGTATTGAATGAGCAGTTCTTC.